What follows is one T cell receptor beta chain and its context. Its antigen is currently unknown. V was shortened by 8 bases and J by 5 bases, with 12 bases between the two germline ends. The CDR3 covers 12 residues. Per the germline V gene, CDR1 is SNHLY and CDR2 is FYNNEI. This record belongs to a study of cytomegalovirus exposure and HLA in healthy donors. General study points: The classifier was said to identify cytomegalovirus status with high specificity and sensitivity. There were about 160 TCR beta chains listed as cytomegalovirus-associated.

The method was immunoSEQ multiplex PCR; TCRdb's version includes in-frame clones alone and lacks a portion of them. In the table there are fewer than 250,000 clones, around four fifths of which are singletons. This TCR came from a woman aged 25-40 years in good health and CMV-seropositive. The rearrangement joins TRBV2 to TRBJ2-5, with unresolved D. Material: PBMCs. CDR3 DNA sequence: TGTGCCAGCGTAAGGGATTGGGAGACCCAGTACTTC. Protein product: CASVRDWETQYF.